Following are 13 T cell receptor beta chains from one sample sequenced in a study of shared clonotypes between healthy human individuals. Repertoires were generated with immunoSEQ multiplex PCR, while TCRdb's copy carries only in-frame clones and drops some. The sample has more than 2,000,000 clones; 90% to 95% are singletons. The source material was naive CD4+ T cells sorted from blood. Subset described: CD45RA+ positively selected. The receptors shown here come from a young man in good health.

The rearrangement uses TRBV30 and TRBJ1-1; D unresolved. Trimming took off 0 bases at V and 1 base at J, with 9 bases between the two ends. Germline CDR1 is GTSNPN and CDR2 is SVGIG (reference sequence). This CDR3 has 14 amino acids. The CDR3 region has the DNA TGTGCCTGGAGTGTACGGGCGGCGAACACTGAAGCTTTCTTT. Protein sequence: CAWSVRAANTEAFF.

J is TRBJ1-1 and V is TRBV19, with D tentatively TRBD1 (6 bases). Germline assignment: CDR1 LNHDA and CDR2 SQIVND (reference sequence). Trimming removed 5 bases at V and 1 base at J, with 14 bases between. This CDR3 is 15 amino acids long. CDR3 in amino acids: CASSSTGYSNTEAFF. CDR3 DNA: TGTGCCAGTAGTTCTACAGGGTACTCGAACACTGAAGCTTTCTTT.

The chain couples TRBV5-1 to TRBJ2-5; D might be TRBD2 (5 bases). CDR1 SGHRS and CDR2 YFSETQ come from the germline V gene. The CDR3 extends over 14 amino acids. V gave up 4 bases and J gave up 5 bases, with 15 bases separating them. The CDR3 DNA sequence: TGCGCCAGCAGCCCCATGGGAGATAGGGAGACCCAGTACTTC. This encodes CASSPMGDRETQYF.

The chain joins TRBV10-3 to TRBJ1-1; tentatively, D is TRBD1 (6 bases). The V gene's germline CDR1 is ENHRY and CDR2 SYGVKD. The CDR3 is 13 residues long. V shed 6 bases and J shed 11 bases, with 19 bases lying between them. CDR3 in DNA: TGTGCCATCAGAACCTACTTGGCAGGGGAGGCTTTCTTT. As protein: CAIRTYLAGEAFF.

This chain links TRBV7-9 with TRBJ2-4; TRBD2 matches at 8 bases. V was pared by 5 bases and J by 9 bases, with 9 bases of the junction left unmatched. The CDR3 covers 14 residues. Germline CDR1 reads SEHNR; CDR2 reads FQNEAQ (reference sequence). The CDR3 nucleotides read TGTGCCAGCAGCCCGGGACTAGAAGGCGGCATTCAGTACTTC. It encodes CASSPGLEGGIQYF.

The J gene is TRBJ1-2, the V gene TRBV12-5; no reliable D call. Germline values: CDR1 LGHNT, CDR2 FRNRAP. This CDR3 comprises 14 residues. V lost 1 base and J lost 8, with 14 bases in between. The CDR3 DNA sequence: TGTGCTAGTGGTTTGGCCACCTCATTCGGGGGCTACACCTTC. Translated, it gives CASGLATSFGGYTF.

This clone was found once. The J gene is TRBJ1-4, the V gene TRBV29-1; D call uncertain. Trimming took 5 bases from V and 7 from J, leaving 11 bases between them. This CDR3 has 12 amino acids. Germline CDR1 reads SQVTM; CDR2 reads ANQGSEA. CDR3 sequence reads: CSVKVTGEKLFF. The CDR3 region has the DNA TGCAGCGTTAAAGTCACTGGTGAAAAACTGTTTTTT.

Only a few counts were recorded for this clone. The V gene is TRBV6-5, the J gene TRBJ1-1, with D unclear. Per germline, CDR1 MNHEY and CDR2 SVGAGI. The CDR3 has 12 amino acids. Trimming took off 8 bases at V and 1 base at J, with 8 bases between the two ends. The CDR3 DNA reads TGTGCCAGCGGCCAAGGGAACACTGAAGCTTTCTTT. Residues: CASGQGNTEAFF.

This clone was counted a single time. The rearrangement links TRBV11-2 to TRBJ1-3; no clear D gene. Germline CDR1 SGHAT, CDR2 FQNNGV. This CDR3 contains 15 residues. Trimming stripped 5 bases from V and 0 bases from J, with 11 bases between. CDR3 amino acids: CASSAGLSSGNTIYF. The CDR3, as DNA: TGTGCCAGCAGCGCTGGCCTAAGCTCTGGAAACACCATATATTTT.

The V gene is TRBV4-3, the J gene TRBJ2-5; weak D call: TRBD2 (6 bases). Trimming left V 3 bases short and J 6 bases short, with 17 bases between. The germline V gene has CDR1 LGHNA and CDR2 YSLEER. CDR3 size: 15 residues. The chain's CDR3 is CASSQGGGTAKTQYF. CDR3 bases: TGCGCCAGCAGCCAGGGAGGAGGGACGGCGAAGACCCAGTACTTC.

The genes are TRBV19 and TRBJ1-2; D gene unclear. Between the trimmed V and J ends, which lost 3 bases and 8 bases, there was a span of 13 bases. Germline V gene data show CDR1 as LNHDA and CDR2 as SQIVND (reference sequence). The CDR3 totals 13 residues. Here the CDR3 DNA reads TGTGCCAGTAGTATTGCGGGCGACTGGGGCTACACCTTC. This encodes CASSIAGDWGYTF.

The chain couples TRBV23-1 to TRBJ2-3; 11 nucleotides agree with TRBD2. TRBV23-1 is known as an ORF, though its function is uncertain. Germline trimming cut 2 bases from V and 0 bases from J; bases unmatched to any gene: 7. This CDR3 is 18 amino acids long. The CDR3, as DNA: TGCGCCAGCAGTCAAACTCCTAGCGGGGGGTTTAGCACAGATACGCAGTATTTT. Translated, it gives CASSQTPSGGFSTDTQYF.

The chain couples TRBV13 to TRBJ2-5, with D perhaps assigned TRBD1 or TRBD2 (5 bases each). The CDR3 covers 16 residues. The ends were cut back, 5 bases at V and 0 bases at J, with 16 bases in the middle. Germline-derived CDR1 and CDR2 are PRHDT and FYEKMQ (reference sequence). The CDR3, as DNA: TGTGCCAGCAGCCGGATGCCCGGGACGGACCAAGAGACCCAGTACTTC. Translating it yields CASSRMPGTDQETQYF.